A single sample gave rise to the 21 T cell receptor beta chains below, sequenced in a study of blood T cell repertoires in COVID-19. Clones were sequenced by immunoSEQ multiplex PCR, and TCRdb holds only the in-frame ones, with some missing. The sample contains some 500,000 clones, around 89% of which appear only once. What was sequenced was PBMCs or T cells enriched from blood (not recorded which). The origin of the receptors is a woman in her forties who had recovered from COVID-19.

CDR3 nucleotides: TGTGCCAGCAGCATAGGAAGAACTGGACAGCAAGAGACCCAGTACTTC. This translates into CASSIGRTGQQETQYF. The V call is TRBV7-9, the J call TRBJ2-5; D may be TRBD1 (6 bases). Germline values: CDR1 SEHNR, CDR2 FQNEAQ (reference sequence). There are 16 residues in the CDR3. Trimming removed 5 bases from V and 2 bases from J, with 18 bases in between.

The gene calls are TRBV5-5 and TRBJ1-5; weak D call: TRBD1 (5 bases). Germline values: CDR1 SGHKS, CDR2 YYEKEE (reference sequence). V lost 4 bases, J lost 1 base, and 12 bases lay in between. This CDR3 comprises 15 residues. The CDR3: CASSPGAGSNQPQHF. The CDR3 nucleotides read TGTGCCAGCAGCCCCGGTGCAGGGAGCAATCAGCCCCAGCATTTT.

Notes on this clone: The sample has other DNA sequences that encode this CDR3 too. V is TRBV6-5 and J is TRBJ1-2; weak D call: TRBD1 (6 bases). Germline-derived CDR1 and CDR2 are MNHEY and SVGAGI. This CDR3 spans 13 amino acids. Trimming pared 4 bases from V and 8 bases from J, leaving 14 bases between. Here the CDR3 DNA reads TGTGCCAGCAGTTTGCGGGGGGCGGTGGGCTACACCTTC. Protein product: CASSLRGAVGYTF.

The genes are TRBV27 and TRBJ1-6; no definite D call. V was shortened by 3 bases and J by 10 bases, with 16 bases between the two germline ends. The CDR3 is 15 residues long. From germline, CDR1 is MNHEY and CDR2 SMNVEV (reference sequence). DNA for the CDR3: TGTGCCAGCAGTTTTGTTTCGACGGGGAACTCACCCCTCCACTTT. It translates to CASSFVSTGNSPLHF.

This clone was recorded only once. The chain has TRBV30 and TRBJ1-3; 7 nucleotides line up with TRBD1. The CDR3 runs 16 residues. The V gene's germline CDR1 is GTSNPN and CDR2 SVGIG (reference sequence). The V and J ends lost 3 bases and 0 bases, in that order; junction bases with no gene match: 8. In DNA, the CDR3 is TGTGCCTGGAGCCGAACAGGGGTTAACTCTGGAAACACCATATATTTT. This codes for CAWSRTGVNSGNTIYF.

In its sample, this clone was seen once. The chain uses TRBV4-1 and TRBJ2-5; TRBD1 matches 7 bases. This CDR3 comprises 15 residues. Trimming at V came to 4 bases and at J to 5 bases, leaving 10 bases not matched to a gene. The germline CDR1 and CDR2 sequences are MGHRA and YSYEKL. The CDR3 is CASSLTGAWVETQYF. The DNA for the CDR3 is TGCGCCAGCAGCCTTACAGGGGCGTGGGTCGAGACCCAGTACTTC.

The chain joins TRBV18 to TRBJ2-2, with D perhaps matching TRBD2 (6 bases). This CDR3 spans 16 amino acids. Germline V CDR1 and CDR2: KGHSH, LQKENI. V shed 3 bases and J shed 0 bases, with 11 bases lying between them. DNA of the CDR3: TGTGCCAGCTCACCGAGGGACTCCACGAACACCGGGGAGCTGTTTTTT. Amino acid sequence: CASSPRDSTNTGELFF.

The chain couples TRBV11-2 to TRBJ1-2; D gene ambiguous. V lost 1 base, J lost 5 bases, and 8 bases lay in between. The CDR3 length is 13 residues. Germline V gene lookup returns CDR1 SGHAT and CDR2 FQNNGV. CDR3 bases: TGTGCCAGCAGCTTAGGAGGGATTTATGGCTACACCTTC. Protein sequence: CASSLGGIYGYTF.

This chain links TRBV29-1 with TRBJ2-5, with 10 bases identical to TRBD1. With 6 bases clipped from V and 3 bases from J, the junction kept 16 bases outside the gene matches. The CDR3 covers 17 residues. Germline-derived CDR1 and CDR2 are SQVTM and ANQGSEA. CDR3 bases: TGCAGCGTAGCATATATACCGGGACAGGGGAGGAAAGAGACCCAGTACTTC. Protein product: CSVAYIPGQGRKETQYF.

This chain joins TRBV29-1 and TRBJ1-2; possible D gene TRBD1, 5 bases. Germline loops: CDR1 SQVTM, CDR2 ANQGSEA. V lost 6 bases to trimming and J lost 0 bases, with 14 bases between them. This CDR3 is built from 14 residues. CDR3 bases: TGCAGCGTCAAGACAGCTACTCCTAACTATGGCTACACCTTC. It translates to CSVKTATPNYGYTF.

This clone was picked up one time. The chain is built from TRBV9 and TRBJ1-1; weak D call: TRBD1 (5 bases). The V gene lost 4 bases and the J gene lost 2 bases, with 12 bases spanning the gap. Germline V gene data show CDR1 as SGDLS and CDR2 as YYNGEE. The CDR3 consists of 14 residues. CDR3 sequence reads: CASSLPWGNTEAFF. As DNA, the CDR3 is TGTGCCAGCAGCTTACCTTGGGGCAACACTGAAGCTTTCTTT. Combining the CDR3 with reference TRBV9 and TRBJ1-1 gives the whole variable domain DSGVTQTPKHLITATGQRVTLRCSPRSGDLSVYWYQQSLDQGLQFLIQYYNGEERAKGNILERFSAQQFPDLHSELNLSSLELGDSALYFCASSLPWGNTEAFFGQGTRLTVV.

CDR3 loop: CASRTETGGSPTEAFF. In DNA form, the CDR3 reads TGCGCCAGCAGGACGGAGACAGGGGGCAGTCCCACTGAAGCTTTCTTT. The genes are TRBV5-1 and TRBJ1-1; 10 bases map to TRBD1. The CDR3 runs 16 residues. Germline V gene data show CDR1 as SGHRS and CDR2 as YFSETQ. V lost 5 bases to trimming and J lost 4 bases; unmatched junction nucleotides: 11. The entire variable domain, with the rest obtained from reference TRBV5-1 and TRBJ1-1, is as follows: KAGVTQTPRYLIKTRGQQVTLSCSPISGHRSVSWYQQTPGQGLQFLFEYFSETQRNKGNFPGRFSGRQFSNSRSEMNVSTLELGDSALYLCASRTETGGSPTEAFFGQGTRLTVV.

The rearrangement joins TRBV27 to TRBJ1-2; possible D gene TRBD1, 5 bases. The length of the CDR3 is 13 residues. V lost 0 bases, J lost 4 bases, and 6 bases lay in between. CDR1 and CDR2 (germline): MNHEY, SMNVEV (reference sequence). The CDR3 is CASSLSGGYGYTF. In nucleotides, the CDR3 is TGTGCCAGCAGTTTATCGGGGGGCTATGGCTACACCTTC.

CDR3 loop: CASSDPARQGGEQYF. The CDR3 nucleotides read TGTGCCAGCAGTGACCCGGCCCGGCAGGGTGGAGAGCAGTACTTC. The chain has TRBV25-1 and TRBJ2-7, with D perhaps TRBD1 (5 bases). CDR1 is MGHDK and CDR2 is SYGVNS in the germline V gene. Trimming removed 3 bases from V and 7 bases from J, with 19 bases in between. This CDR3 contains 15 residues.

The V call is TRBV19, the J call TRBJ2-1; D is possibly TRBD2 (6 bases). The CDR3 is made up of 14 amino acids. CDR1 is LNHDA and CDR2 is SQIVND in the germline V gene (reference sequence). The ends were cut back, 6 bases at V and 6 bases at J, with 15 bases in the middle. CDR3 sequence (DNA): TGTGCCAGTAGCCGACTAGGTGGAGTCAATGAGCAGTTCTTC. Residues: CASSRLGGVNEQFF.

The rearrangement joins TRBV11-3 to TRBJ2-1, with D possibly being TRBD2 (6 bases). The CDR3 extends over 14 amino acids. CDR1 is SGHNT, CDR2 YENEEA, per germline. The V gene lost 2 bases and the J gene lost 8 bases, with 13 bases spanning the gap. DNA for the CDR3: TGTGCCAGCAGCTTATACCGGGGGACCCATGAGCAGTTCTTC. This gives the protein CASSLYRGTHEQFF.

This rearrangement joins TRBV5-1 to TRBJ2-1, with a tentative D call TRBD1 (6 bases). This CDR3 region has 15 residues. V dropped 0 bases and J dropped 4 bases, with 11 bases sitting between them. Germline CDR1 is SGHRS and CDR2 is YFSETQ. The CDR3, as DNA: TGCGCCAGCAGCTTGGAGACAGGCCTATACAATGAGCAGTTCTTC. This sequence encodes CASSLETGLYNEQFF.

V is TRBV5-5 and J is TRBJ1-6; D remains unclear. This CDR3 is built from 14 residues. The V end was cut by 0 bases, the J end by 7 bases, with 8 bases between. Germline loops: CDR1 SGHKS, CDR2 YYEKEE (reference sequence). CDR3 residues: CASSLVRNNSPLHF. The CDR3, as DNA: TGTGCCAGCAGCTTGGTCAGGAACAATTCACCCCTCCACTTT.

This chain connects TRBV9 to TRBJ2-3, with D hard to call. The CDR3 extends over 16 amino acids. The V end was cut by 3 bases, the J end by 2 bases, with 16 bases between. Per germline, CDR1 SGDLS and CDR2 YYNGEE. Here the CDR3 DNA reads TGTGCCAGCAGCGGTTCTATGTACTTACTCACAGATACGCAGTATTTT. Translated: CASSGSMYLLTDTQYF.

J is TRBJ2-7 and V is TRBV10-3; no firm D call. CDR3 length equals 13 residues. Germline V gene data show CDR1 as ENHRY and CDR2 as SYGVKD. V was shortened by 2 bases and J by 1 base, with 6 bases between the two germline ends. This CDR3 reads CAISERVSYEQYF. Written as DNA, the CDR3 is TGTGCCATCAGTGAGCGGGTATCCTACGAGCAGTACTTC.

The rearrangement joins TRBV11-2 to TRBJ1-3, with TRBD1 identical over 11 bases. The V and J ends lost 5 bases and 3 bases, in that order; junction bases with no gene match: 9. The CDR3 covers 17 residues. Germline values: CDR1 SGHAT, CDR2 FQNNGV. The CDR3 DNA reads TGTGCCAGCAGCCCACGAATGGACAGGGGGCATGGAAACACCATATATTTT. Its translation is CASSPRMDRGHGNTIYF.